This TCR beta chain was found in a study of shared T cell receptors in the human thymus. This table comes from immunoSEQ multiplex PCR, and its TCRdb copy is limited to in-frame clones, with some not included. This sample carries approximately 760,000 clones, roughly 88% of them seen once, and the ten largest clones take 0.0095% to 0.011%. The V gene end was trimmed by 5 bases and the J gene end by 0 bases; junction bases not matched to a gene: 6. The germline gives CDR1 SGDLS, CDR2 YYNGEE. The CDR3 extends over 15 amino acids. The same sample was also used in a study of human thymus T cells. That work contributes: Corrective surgery for congenital heart defects was being performed on the healthy Finnish infants who were the donors. Thymus specimens were resections from corrective heart surgery.

Sequences were obtained from thymocytes. This chain joins TRBV9 and TRBJ2-3; the match to TRBD2 covers 7 bases. This clonotype originated in a girl under three years old with a congenital heart defect. The CDR3 sequence: CASSEAGVSTDTQYF. The DNA of the CDR3 is TGTGCCAGCAGTGAGGCGGGGGTTAGCACAGATACGCAGTATTTT.